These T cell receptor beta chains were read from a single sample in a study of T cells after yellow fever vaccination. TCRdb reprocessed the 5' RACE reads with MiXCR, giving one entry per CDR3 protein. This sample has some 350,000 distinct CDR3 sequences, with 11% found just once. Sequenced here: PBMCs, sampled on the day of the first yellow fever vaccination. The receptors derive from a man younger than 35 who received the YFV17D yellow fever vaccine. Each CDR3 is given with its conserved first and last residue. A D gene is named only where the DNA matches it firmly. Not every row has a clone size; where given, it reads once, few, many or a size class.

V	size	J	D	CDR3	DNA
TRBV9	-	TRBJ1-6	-	CASSSLGGPGLNSPLHF	TGTGCCAGCAGCTCATTGGGGGGGCCGGGATTAAATTCACCCCTCCACTTT
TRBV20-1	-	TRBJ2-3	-	CSARKWLKDTQYF	TGCAGTGCTAGAAAATGGCTTAAAGATACGCAGTATTTT
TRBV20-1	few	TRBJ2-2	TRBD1	CSAYRGATGELFF	TGCAGTGCCTACAGGGGAGCCACCGGGGAGCTGTTTTTT
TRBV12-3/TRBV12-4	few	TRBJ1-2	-	CASTLGHYGYTF	TGTGCCAGCACCTTGGGGCACTATGGCTACACCTTC
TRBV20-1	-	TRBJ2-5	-	CSARDRGGGLETQYF	TGCAGTGCTAGAGATAGGGGTGGGGGTTTGGAGACCCAGTACTTC
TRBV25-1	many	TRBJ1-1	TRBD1	CASSEYGGQAREAFF	TGTGCCAGCAGTGAATATGGAGGACAGGCGCGTGAAGCTTTCTTT
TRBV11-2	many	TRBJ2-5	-	CASSAAGVTQETQYF	TGTGCCAGCAGCGCGGCAGGGGTCACACAAGAGACCCAGTACTTC
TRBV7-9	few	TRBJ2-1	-	CASSLAIGYYNEQFF	TGTGCCAGCAGCTTAGCGATTGGTTACTACAATGAGCAGTTCTTC
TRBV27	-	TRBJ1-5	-	CASSHRDGSNQPQHF	TGTGCCAGCAGCCATAGGGACGGTAGCAATCAGCCCCAGCATTTT
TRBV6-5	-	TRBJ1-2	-	CASSYYGPVGGDGYTF	TGTGCCAGCAGTTATTATGGCCCTGTCGGGGGGGATGGCTACACCTTC
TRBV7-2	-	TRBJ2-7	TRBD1	CASSPSGRGTKQYF	TGTGCCAGCAGCCCCAGCGGCAGGGGGACCAAGCAGTACTTC
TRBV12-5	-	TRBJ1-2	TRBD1	CASGFTGGQNYGYTF	TGTGCTAGTGGTTTTACAGGGGGCCAAAACTATGGCTACACCTTC
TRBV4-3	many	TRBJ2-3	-	CASSQAGAPPATQYF	TGCGCCAGCAGCCAAGCCGGGGCTCCTCCCGCTACGCAGTATTTT
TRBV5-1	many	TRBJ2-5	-	CASSSTGSETQYF	TGCGCCAGCAGCTCTACAGGGTCGGAGACCCAGTACTTC
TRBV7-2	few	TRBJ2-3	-	CASSPWGVGTDTQYF	TGTGCCAGCAGCCCTTGGGGAGTTGGCACAGATACGCAGTATTTT
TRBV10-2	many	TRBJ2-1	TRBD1	CASGGDRGRVNEQFF	TGCGCCAGCGGGGGGGACAGGGGGCGGGTCAATGAGCAGTTCTTC
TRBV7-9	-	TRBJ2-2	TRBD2	CASSLPLAGGTGELFF	TGTGCCAGCAGCTTACCGCTAGCGGGGGGCACCGGGGAGCTGTTTTTT
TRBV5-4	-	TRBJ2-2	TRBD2	CASERGGLGTGELFF	TGTGCCTCCGAGCGGGGGGGCCTTGGGACCGGGGAGCTGTTTTTT
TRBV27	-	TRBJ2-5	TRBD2	CASRAGGSRETQYF	TGTGCCAGCAGAGCGGGGGGGTCGAGGGAGACCCAGTACTTC
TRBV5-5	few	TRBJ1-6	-	CASSTSYNSPLHF	TGTGCCAGCAGCACCTCCTATAATTCACCCCTCCACTTT
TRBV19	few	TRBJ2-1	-	CASSIGANEQFF	TGTGCCAGTAGTATAGGTGCCAATGAGCAGTTCTTC
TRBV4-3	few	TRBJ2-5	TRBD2	CASSQVIKTSGGQETQYF	TGCGCCAGCAGCCAAGTAATTAAGACTAGCGGGGGACAAGAGACCCAGTACTTC
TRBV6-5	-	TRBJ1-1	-	CASRNPRLEAFF	TGTGCCAGCAGGAACCCACGGCTCGAAGCTTTCTTT
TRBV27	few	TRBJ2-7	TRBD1	CASSLNRGYEQYF	TGTGCCAGCAGTTTGAACAGGGGCTACGAGCAGTACTTC
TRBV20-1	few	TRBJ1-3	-	CSARLWRAGNTIYF	TGCAGTGCTAGGCTTTGGCGGGCTGGAAACACCATATATTTT
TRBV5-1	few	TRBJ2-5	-	CASSPNLSGETQYF	TGCGCCAGCAGCCCGAACCTGTCCGGGGAGACCCAGTACTTC
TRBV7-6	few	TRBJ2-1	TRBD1	CASSMGQSSYNEQFF	TGTGCCAGCAGCATGGGACAGAGCTCCTACAATGAGCAGTTCTTC
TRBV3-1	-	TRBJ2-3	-	CASSPSAGDTQYF	TGTGCCAGCAGCCCAAGTGCGGGAGATACGCAGTATTTT
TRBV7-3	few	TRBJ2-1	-	CASSFGAVGRGPYNEQFF	TGTGCCAGCAGCTTCGGAGCGGTGGGGCGGGGCCCCTACAATGAGCAGTTCTTC
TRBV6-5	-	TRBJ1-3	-	CASSRFEDSGNTIYF	TGTGCCAGCAGCCGTTTCGAAGACTCTGGAAACACCATATATTTT
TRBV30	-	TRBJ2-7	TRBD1	CAWFPGTGGQYF	TGTGCCTGGTTCCCCGGGACAGGGGGCCAGTACTTC
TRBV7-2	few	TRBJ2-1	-	CASSLDREVNEQFF	TGTGCCAGCAGCTTAGATAGGGAGGTCAATGAGCAGTTCTTC
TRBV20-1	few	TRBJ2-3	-	CSARAPTDTQYF	TGCAGTGCGAGAGCCCCAACAGATACGCAGTATTTT
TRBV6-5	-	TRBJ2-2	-	CASSYISRGGITGELFF	TGTGCCAGCAGTTACATATCGAGGGGAGGAATCACCGGGGAGCTGTTTTTT
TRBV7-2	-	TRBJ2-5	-	CASSLQRGQETQYF	TGTGCCAGCAGCTTGCAAAGAGGCCAAGAGACCCAGTACTTC
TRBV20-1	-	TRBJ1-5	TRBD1	CSARDRVSSNQPQHF	TGCAGTGCTCGAGACAGGGTTAGTAGCAATCAGCCCCAGCATTTT
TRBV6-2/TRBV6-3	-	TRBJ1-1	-	CASLKYTEAFF	TGTGCCAGTCTTAAGTACACTGAAGCTTTCTTT
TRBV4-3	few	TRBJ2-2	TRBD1	CASSQNRGPGELFF	TGCGCCAGCAGCCAAAACAGGGGCCCCGGGGAGCTGTTTTTT
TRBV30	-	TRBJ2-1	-	CAWGGKSDSYNEQFF	TGTGCCTGGGGGGGGAAGAGCGACTCCTACAATGAGCAGTTCTTC
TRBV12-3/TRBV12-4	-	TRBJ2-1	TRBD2	CASTSGGRSEQFF	TGTGCCAGCACCTCGGGGGGGCGGAGTGAGCAGTTCTTC
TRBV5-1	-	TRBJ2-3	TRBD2	CASHRGGSDTQYF	TGCGCCAGCCACCGGGGGGGCTCAGATACGCAGTATTTT
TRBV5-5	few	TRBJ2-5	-	CASSRDSGETQYF	TGTGCCAGCAGCAGGGACTCAGGAGAGACCCAGTACTTC
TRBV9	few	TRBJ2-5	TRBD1	CASSPGGTGAQETQYF	TGTGCCAGCAGCCCCGGTGGTACAGGGGCCCAAGAGACCCAGTACTTC
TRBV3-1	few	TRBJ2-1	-	CASSQNSLGNEQFF	TGTGCCAGCAGCCAGAACAGTCTCGGGAATGAGCAGTTCTTC
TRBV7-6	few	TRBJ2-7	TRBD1	CASSRRDRSGEQYF	TGTGCCAGCAGCCGGCGGGACAGGAGCGGCGAGCAGTACTTC
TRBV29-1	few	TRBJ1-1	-	CSVVGARTEAFF	TGCAGCGTTGTGGGGGCGCGGACTGAAGCTTTCTTT
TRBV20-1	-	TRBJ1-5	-	CSARPRGGKPQHF	TGCAGTGCTAGACCTCGGGGAGGGAAGCCCCAGCATTTT
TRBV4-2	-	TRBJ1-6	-	CASSQEWGTDQGSYNSPLHF	TGTGCCAGCAGCCAAGAATGGGGAACCGACCAAGGCTCCTATAATTCACCCCTCCACTTT
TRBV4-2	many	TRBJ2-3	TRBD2	CASSQEGLATDTQYF	TGTGCCAGCAGCCAAGAGGGACTAGCGACAGATACGCAGTATTTT
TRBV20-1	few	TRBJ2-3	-	CSAPKGDFTDTQYF	TGCAGTGCCCCTAAGGGGGACTTCACAGATACGCAGTATTTT
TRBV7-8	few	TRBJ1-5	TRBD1	CASSFGTGGSNQPQHF	TGTGCCAGCAGCTTCGGGACAGGGGGTAGCAATCAGCCCCAGCATTTT
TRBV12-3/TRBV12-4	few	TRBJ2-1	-	CASRHDRISYNEQFF	TGTGCCAGCAGACACGACAGGATCTCCTACAATGAGCAGTTCTTC
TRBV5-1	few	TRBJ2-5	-	CASSVSRGKQETQYF	TGCGCCAGCAGCGTAAGCCGGGGGAAACAAGAGACCCAGTACTTC
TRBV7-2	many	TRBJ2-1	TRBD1	CASSVGTGINNEQFF	TGTGCCAGCAGCGTCGGGACAGGGATTAATAATGAGCAGTTCTTC
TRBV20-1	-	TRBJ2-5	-	CSAYFRGRRETQYF	TGCAGTGCTTACTTCCGGGGGCGCAGGGAGACCCAGTACTTC